This T cell receptor (beta chain) was profiled in a study of shared clonotypes between healthy human individuals. Overall study: A couple of women and a few men aged 18 to 49 made up the donors.

Findings of the study overall: Across subsets, estimated richness was generally greater for naive than for memory populations. Sequencing depth was expected to influence donor clonotype sharing.

For this clone: What it binds is unknown.

This table comes from immunoSEQ multiplex PCR, and its TCRdb copy is limited to in-frame clones, with some not included. This table has hundreds of thousands of clones, approximately 74% appearing once. This TCR was sampled from a man in his thirties or forties in good health. Sequencing input: memory CD4+ T cells sorted from blood. The sample's subset: CD45RA-negative fraction.

This CDR3 reads CSVRGGFEQYF. CDR3 DNA: TGCAGCGTCCGGGGGGGTTTCGAGCAGTACTTC. This sequence joins TRBV29-1 and TRBJ2-7, with 8 bases fitting TRBD2. Germline-derived CDR1 and CDR2 are SQVTM and ANQGSEA. Germline trimming cut 6 bases from V and 6 bases from J; bases unmatched to any gene: 4. The CDR3 has 11 amino acids.